The sample holds one count of the clone carrying this T cell receptor (beta chain). The source of the sample is a study of blood T cell repertoires in COVID-19. Produced via immunoSEQ multiplex PCR; TCRdb's table is partial and in-frame only. The sample shows about 210,000 clones, 80% to 85% of them seen only once. V was trimmed by 3 bases and J by 4 bases, leaving 12 bases between them. CDR1 is SGHDN, CDR2 FVKESK, per germline. This CDR3 comprises 14 residues. Clinical history reported by participants formed the basis on which cohorts were assigned. This chain links TRBV14 with TRBJ1-2, with D possibly being TRBD1 (6 bases). The clonotype comes from a woman aged 45-60 years with acute COVID-19. The sequenced sample consisted of PBMCs or T cells enriched from blood (not recorded which). The CDR3 loop is CASSQGTGFYGYTF. CDR3 nucleotide sequence: TGTGCCAGCAGCCAGGGAACAGGGTTCTATGGCTACACCTTC.